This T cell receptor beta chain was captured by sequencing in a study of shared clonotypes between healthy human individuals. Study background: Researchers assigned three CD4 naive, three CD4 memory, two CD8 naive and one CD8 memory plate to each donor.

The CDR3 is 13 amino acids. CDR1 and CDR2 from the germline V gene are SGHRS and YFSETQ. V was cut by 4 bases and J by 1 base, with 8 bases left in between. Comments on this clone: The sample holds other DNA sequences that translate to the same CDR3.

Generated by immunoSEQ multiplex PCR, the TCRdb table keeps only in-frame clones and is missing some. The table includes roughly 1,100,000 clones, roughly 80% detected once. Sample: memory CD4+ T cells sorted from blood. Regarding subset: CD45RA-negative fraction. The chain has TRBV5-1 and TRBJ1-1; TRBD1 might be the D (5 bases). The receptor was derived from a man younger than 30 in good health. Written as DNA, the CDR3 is TGCGCCAGCAGCGCAGGACAGAACACTGAAGCTTTCTTT. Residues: CASSAGQNTEAFF.